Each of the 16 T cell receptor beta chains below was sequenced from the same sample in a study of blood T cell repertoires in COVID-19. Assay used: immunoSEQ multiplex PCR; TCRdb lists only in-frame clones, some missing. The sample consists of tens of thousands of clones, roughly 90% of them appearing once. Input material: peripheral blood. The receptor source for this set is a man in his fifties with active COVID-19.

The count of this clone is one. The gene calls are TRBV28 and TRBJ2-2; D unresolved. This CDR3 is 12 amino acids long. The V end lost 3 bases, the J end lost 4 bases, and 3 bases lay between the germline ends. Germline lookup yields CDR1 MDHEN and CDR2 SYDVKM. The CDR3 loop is CASSFSTGELFF. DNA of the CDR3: TGTGCCAGCAGTTTCAGCACCGGGGAGCTGTTTTTT.

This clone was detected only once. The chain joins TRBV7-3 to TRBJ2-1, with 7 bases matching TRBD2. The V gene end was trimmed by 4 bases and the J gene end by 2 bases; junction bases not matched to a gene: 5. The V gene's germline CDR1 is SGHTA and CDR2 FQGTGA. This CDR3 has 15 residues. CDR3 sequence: CASSSSGGAYNEQFF. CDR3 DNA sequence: TGTGCCAGCAGCTCGTCTGGGGGGGCCTACAATGAGCAGTTCTTC.

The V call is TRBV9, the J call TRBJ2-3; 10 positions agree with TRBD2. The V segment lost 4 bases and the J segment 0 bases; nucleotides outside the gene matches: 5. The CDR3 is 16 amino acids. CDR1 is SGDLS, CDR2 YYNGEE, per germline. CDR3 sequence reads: CASSIGTSDSTDTQYF. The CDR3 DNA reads TGTGCCAGCAGCATCGGGACTAGCGATAGCACAGATACGCAGTATTTT.

The CDR3 coding sequence is TGTGCCAGCAGCTATGGACAGGGGACCACAGATACGCAGTATTTT. It specifies CASSYGQGTTDTQYF. The V and J genes are TRBV5-4 and TRBJ2-3, with TRBD1 matching over 9 bases. V shed 3 bases, J shed 2 bases, and the junction held 4 bases outside the gene matches. CDR3 length: 15 amino acids. CDR1 and CDR2 (germline): SGHNT, YYREEE (reference sequence).

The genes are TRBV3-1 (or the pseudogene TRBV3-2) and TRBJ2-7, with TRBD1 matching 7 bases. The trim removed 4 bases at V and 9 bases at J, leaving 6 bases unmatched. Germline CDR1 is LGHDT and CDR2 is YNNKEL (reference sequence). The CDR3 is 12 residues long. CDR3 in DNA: TGTGCCAGCAGCCTCCAGGGGGTCGGGCAGTACTTC. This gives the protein CASSLQGVGQYF.

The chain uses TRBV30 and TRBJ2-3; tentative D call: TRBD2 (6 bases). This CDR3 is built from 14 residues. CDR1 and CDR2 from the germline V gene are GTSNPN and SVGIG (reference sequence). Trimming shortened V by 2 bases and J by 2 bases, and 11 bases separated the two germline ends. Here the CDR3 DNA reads TGTGCCTGGAGTATGGGGACTTCCACAGATACGCAGTATTTT. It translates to CAWSMGTSTDTQYF.

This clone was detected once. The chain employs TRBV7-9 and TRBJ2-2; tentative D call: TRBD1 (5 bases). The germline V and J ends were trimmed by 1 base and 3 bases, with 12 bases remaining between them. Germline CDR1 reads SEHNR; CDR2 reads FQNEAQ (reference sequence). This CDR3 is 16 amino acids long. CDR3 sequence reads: CASSLEDRRDTGELFF. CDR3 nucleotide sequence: TGTGCCAGCAGCTTAGAAGATCGCAGGGACACCGGGGAGCTGTTTTTT.

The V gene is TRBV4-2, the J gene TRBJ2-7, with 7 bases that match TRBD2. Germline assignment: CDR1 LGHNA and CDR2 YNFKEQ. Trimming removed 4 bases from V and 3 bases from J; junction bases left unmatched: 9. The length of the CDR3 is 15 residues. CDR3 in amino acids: CASSPGEGSGYEQYF. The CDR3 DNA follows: TGTGCCAGCAGCCCCGGGGAGGGTAGCGGCTACGAGCAGTACTTC.

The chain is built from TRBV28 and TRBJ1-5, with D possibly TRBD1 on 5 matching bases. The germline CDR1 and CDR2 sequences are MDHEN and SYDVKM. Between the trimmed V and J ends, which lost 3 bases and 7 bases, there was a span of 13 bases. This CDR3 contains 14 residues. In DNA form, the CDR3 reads TGTGCCAGCAGTTTCCTGGGCCAGGGCCAGCCCCAGCATTTT. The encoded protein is CASSFLGQGQPQHF.

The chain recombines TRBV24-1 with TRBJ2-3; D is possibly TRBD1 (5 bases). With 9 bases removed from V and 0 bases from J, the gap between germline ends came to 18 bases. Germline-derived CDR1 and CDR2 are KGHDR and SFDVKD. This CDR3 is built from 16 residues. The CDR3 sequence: CATSDSYKSSTDTQYF. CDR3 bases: TGTGCCACCTCTGACAGTTACAAGTCTAGCACAGATACGCAGTATTTT.

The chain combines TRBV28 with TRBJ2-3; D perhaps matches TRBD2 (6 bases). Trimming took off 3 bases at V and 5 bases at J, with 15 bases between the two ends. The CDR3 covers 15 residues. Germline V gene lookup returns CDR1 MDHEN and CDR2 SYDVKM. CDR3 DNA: TGTGCCAGCAGTTTGCGGCTAGCGAGAGGAGATACGCAGTATTTT. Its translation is CASSLRLARGDTQYF.

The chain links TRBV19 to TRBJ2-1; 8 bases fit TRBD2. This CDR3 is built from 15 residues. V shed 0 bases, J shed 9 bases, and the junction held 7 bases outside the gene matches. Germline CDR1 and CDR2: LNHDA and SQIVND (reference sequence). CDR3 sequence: CASSIERGRSSEQFF. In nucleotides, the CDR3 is TGTGCCAGTAGTATAGAGCGCGGGAGGTCTAGTGAGCAGTTCTTC.

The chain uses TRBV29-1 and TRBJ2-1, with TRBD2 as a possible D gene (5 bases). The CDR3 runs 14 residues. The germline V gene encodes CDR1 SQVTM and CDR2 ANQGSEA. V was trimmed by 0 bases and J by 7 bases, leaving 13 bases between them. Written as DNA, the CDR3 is TGCAGCGTTGAAGAAGGCCAGGACTCTAATGAGCAGTTCTTC. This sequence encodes CSVEEGQDSNEQFF.

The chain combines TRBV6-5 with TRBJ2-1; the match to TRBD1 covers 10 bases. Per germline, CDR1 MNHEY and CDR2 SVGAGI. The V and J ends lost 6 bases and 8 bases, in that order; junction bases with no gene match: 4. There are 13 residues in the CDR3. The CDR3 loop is CASRTGGRDEQFF. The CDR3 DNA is TGTGCCAGCAGGACAGGGGGCAGGGATGAGCAGTTCTTC.

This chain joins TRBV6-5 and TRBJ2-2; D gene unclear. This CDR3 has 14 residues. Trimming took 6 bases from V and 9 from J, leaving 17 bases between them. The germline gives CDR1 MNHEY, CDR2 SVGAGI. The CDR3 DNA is TGTGCCAGCAGAGTCATTTTTCGGTCCCGGGAGCTGTTTTTT. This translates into CASRVIFRSRELFF.

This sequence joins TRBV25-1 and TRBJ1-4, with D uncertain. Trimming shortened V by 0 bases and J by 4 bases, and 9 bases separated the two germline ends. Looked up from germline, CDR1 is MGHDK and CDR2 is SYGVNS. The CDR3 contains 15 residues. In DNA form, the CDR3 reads TGTGCCAGCAGTGAATACGTCAGGAATAATGAAAAACTGTTTTTT. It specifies CASSEYVRNNEKLFF. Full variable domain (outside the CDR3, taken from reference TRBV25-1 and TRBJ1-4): EADIYQTPRYLVIGTGKKITLECSQTMGHDKMYWYQQDPGMELHLIHYSYGVNSTEKGDLSSESTVSRIRTEHFPLTLESARPSHTSQYLCASSEYVRNNEKLFFGSGTQLSVL.